These T cell receptor beta chains were read from a single sample in a study of blood T cell repertoires in COVID-19. TCRdb's table, derived via immunoSEQ multiplex PCR, lists solely in-frame clones and lacks some. Among 150,000 to 200,000 clones listed, roughly 80% were seen once. Sequencing was performed on peripheral blood. These receptors all come from a woman between 65 and 79 years old with COVID-19, enrolled during active disease. Each CDR3 is given with its conserved first and last residue. D genes are given only for firm matches. The size of a clone is reported for some rows only, either as once, few or many, or as a class for expanded clones.

v_call	cdr3_length	j_call	clone_size	d_call	cdr3_nt	cdr3_aa
TRBV4-1	17	TRBJ2-1	NA	TRBD2	TGCGCCAGCAGCCAATTCGAAATAGCGGGGGGTTGGTATGAGCAGTTCTTC	CASSQFEIAGGWYEQFF
TRBV6-5	15	TRBJ2-5	NA	TRBD2	TGTGCCAGCAGTTACGGGACTAGCGGGAAAGAGACCCAGTACTTC	CASSYGTSGKETQYF
TRBV5-5	14	TRBJ1-2	NA	NA	TGTGCCAGCAGCTTAGGGGACACCCTCTATGGCTACACCTTC	CASSLGDTLYGYTF
TRBV5-4	15	TRBJ2-5	once	TRBD1	TGTGCCAGCAGCTTCTCCGGGACAGGGCTCGTGACCCAGTACTTC	CASSFSGTGLVTQYF
TRBV28	10	TRBJ1-1	NA	NA	TGTGCCTCCAGGGAAACTGAAGCTTTCTTT	CASRETEAFF
TRBV4-1	12	TRBJ2-1	NA	NA	TGCGCCAGCAGCCAAGAGGCGGGTAGGCAGTTCTTC	CASSQEAGRQFF
TRBV28	14	TRBJ2-7	NA	NA	TGTGACTCCCGGGACATTCGGACTTCCTACGAGCAGTACTTC	CDSRDIRTSYEQYF
TRBV15	18	TRBJ2-1	NA	NA	TGTGCCACCAGCAGAGATCGTAGGGGGGGATCCATTAGGAATGAGCAGTTCTTC	CATSRDRRGGSIRNEQFF
TRBV2	15	TRBJ2-1	NA	TRBD1	TGTGCCAGCAGAGCTACCGGGACAGGGTGGAATGAGCAGTTCTTC	CASRATGTGWNEQFF
TRBV9	15	TRBJ1-2	once	NA	TGTGCCAGCAGCGCGGGAGGGGCTACTAACTATGGCTACACCTTC	CASSAGGATNYGYTF
TRBV2	11	TRBJ2-7	NA	NA	TGTGCCAGCACGTACCGGGACACTTTTTACTTC	CASTYRDTFYF
TRBV9	16	TRBJ1-2	many	NA	TGTGCCAGCAGCGACTTCCCCACGGACTTTAACTATGGCTACACCTTC	CASSDFPTDFNYGYTF
TRBV19	15	TRBJ1-5	NA	NA	TGTGCCAAAACTGCTGACAGCAATAGCAATCAGCCCCAGCATTTT	CAKTADSNSNQPQHF
TRBV19	17	TRBJ1-5	NA	NA	TGTGCCAGTAGTCCAGGGAGGGGATCAGGGAACAATCAGCCCCAGCATTTT	CASSPGRGSGNNQPQHF
TRBV2	15	TRBJ1-5	few	NA	TGTGCCAGCAGTGAGGGGCGGTTGGGCAATCAGCCCCAGCATTTT	CASSEGRLGNQPQHF
TRBV4-2	17	TRBJ1-3	NA	TRBD1	TGTGCCAGCAGCCGCCGGGACAGGGGGCTAGGAGGAAACACCATATATTTT	CASSRRDRGLGGNTIYF
TRBV2	15	TRBJ2-1	NA	TRBD2	TGTGCCAGCAGTAAAACGGCTAGCGGGAGCAATGAGCAGTTCTTC	CASSKTASGSNEQFF
TRBV29-1	14	TRBJ2-5	NA	TRBD1	TGCAGCGCCAGGACAGGGTGGGGTCAAGAGACCCAGTACTTC	CSARTGWGQETQYF
TRBV28	15	TRBJ1-2	NA	TRBD1	TGTGCCAGCCGCGAACCCGGGACAGGGGAAGGCGGCTACACCTTC	CASREPGTGEGGYTF
TRBV5-4	13	TRBJ2-7	NA	NA	TGTGCCAGCAGCTTAGGCGGGACCTACGAGCAGTACTTC	CASSLGGTYEQYF
TRBV5-1	16	TRBJ1-2	NA	NA	TGCGCCAGCAGCTTGGGACCACAGGATTCTAACTATGGCTACACCTTC	CASSLGPQDSNYGYTF
TRBV28	13	TRBJ1-6	NA	NA	TGTGCCAGCAGTTTAATGCGGGGGTATTCGCTCCACTTT	CASSLMRGYSLHF
TRBV28	14	TRBJ2-5	NA	NA	TGTGCCAGCAGTTTTATCGGGAAACAAGAGACCCAGTACTTC	CASSFIGKQETQYF
TRBV7-2	16	TRBJ2-1	NA	TRBD2	TGTGCCAGCAGCTTAGGGTATAGAGCGGGAGCTGCTGAGCAGTTCTTC	CASSLGYRAGAAEQFF
TRBV5-1	14	TRBJ1-1	NA	NA	TGCGCCAGCAGCTTTAGGGGGGGTTCGTCTGAAGCTTTCTTT	CASSFRGGSSEAFF
TRBV24-1	15	TRBJ2-1	NA	NA	TGTGCCACCAGTGACCAAGACTCATACTACAATGAGCAGTTCTTC	CATSDQDSYYNEQFF
TRBV18	14	TRBJ2-7	NA	NA	TGTGCCAGCTCACCACTGGGGCCCCCCTACGAGCAGTACTTC	CASSPLGPPYEQYF
TRBV30	16	TRBJ1-6	few	NA	TGTGCCTGGAGTCTCGCCGGGGTACTACGAGGTTCACCCCTCCACTTT	CAWSLAGVLRGSPLHF
TRBV5-1	13	TRBJ1-1	NA	NA	TGCGCCAGCAAGGAGGGGCGGAACACTGAAGCTTTCTTT	CASKEGRNTEAFF
TRBV5-1	15	TRBJ2-2	NA	TRBD1	TGCGCCAGCAGCTTGGCTTTGACAGGGTCCGGGGAGCTGTTTTTT	CASSLALTGSGELFF
TRBV15	13	TRBJ2-7	once	NA	TGTGCCACCAGCGAAGACTTAGCCTACGAGCAGTACTTC	CATSEDLAYEQYF